The entry that follows covers one TCR beta chain sequence. The antigen it binds to is not known. The sample holds no much larger clone one base away, and base qualities are not on file. The sample comes from a study of T cell responses to AZD1222 COVID-19 vaccine (dated by TCRdb to about 2021). Regarding the research as a whole: A total of 230 to 250 trial participants underwent TCR sequencing, of whom 207 received two doses of AZD1222 and roughly 25 received two doses of the MenACWY control vaccine. Trial participants were enrolled into age subgroups of 18-55, 56-69 and 70-plus years, which contained 148, 28 and 57 TCR-sequenced participants, respectively. What the work shows at the level of the full study, not this receptor alone: Only five or six AZD1222 recipients were SARS-CoV-2 seropositive at baseline, limiting conclusions about previously exposed vaccinees. Because no samples from the day 14 peak response were available, repertoires could be characterized only after the peak T cell response. In the small 56-69-year group, the increase in depth fell short of significance, most likely because of low power. Epitopes outside the regions mutated in the B.1.351 and B.1.1.7 variants were reportedly recognized by nearly half of the unique spike-specific TCRs. Participants were mostly white British and included more females than males, and it was suggested by the authors that clonal diversity may have been underestimated. After two AZD1222 doses, both the breadth and the depth of spike-specific TCRs were significantly higher than at day 0 and than in MenACWY recipients. Vaccine-associated CD4 TCRs spanned the whole spike protein, with dominant responses in regions 160-218 and 743-854.

Per the publication, the time point label means: baseline before first vaccination. The treatment or condition label on this specimen signifies: meningococcal conjugate vaccine given as trial control. The vaccinee samples were drawn from two UK trials, COV001 and COV002, one of which was a single-blind randomized controlled phase 2/3 trial testing AZD1222 (ChAdOx1 nCoV-19) in healthy adults. For TCRbeta chain sequencing, PBMC samples were collected from trial participants at day 0 and at day 28 after the second dose. The CDR1 and CDR2 encoded by the germline V gene are ENHRY and SYGVKD. Including the terminal cysteine and phenylalanine, the CDR3 comprises 16 residues. Only CDR3 DNA remains: 48 bases, in frame from the first base. The trim is 3 bases for V and 5 bases for J, with a gap of 14 bases between the germline ends. The CDR3 regions of human TCRbeta chains were subjected to immunosequencing. Turning to the authors' computational methods: Repertoire TCRs were matched against a reference library of SARS-CoV-2-specific TCRs generated with the MIRA antigen-specificity platform. Breadth meant the fraction of unique TCRs that were SARS-CoV-2-associated, whereas depth meant the fraction of total T cells that were SARS-CoV-2-associated. Using the MIRA data, each spike-specific TCR was mapped to the spike region that the TCR reacts to and placed in a CD4 or CD8 class. Log10-transformed breadth and depth values were compared by one-way ANOVA with Sidak's multiple comparisons tests. Here the immuneACCESS table is served through TCRdb, limited to in-frame sequences with V and J called. Missing clones are a known gap in these copies; in checked studies unresolved V genes cover under half, and the rest lacks a known reason. V and J calls and clone size follow that table, whereas D and trimming were derived from the DNA. The sample includes tens of thousands of clones, with 79% observed a single time. The ten biggest clones cover roughly 20% of the sample.

This chain is built from TRBV10-3 and TRBJ1-6, with the D segment identity uncertain. Sequenced material: peripheral blood, taken on day 0 of MenACWY control vaccination. The clonotype was recovered from an adult in good health. CDR3 sequence: CAISDLGRIDNSPLHF. The sequenced DNA is TGTGCCATCAGTGACCTAGGACGGATTGATAATTCACCCCTCCACTTT.